Presented here are 30 T cell receptor beta chains from one specimen sequenced in a study of blood T cell repertoires in COVID-19. Libraries were prepared by immunoSEQ multiplex PCR; TCRdb keeps only in-frame clonotypes and omits some of them. The data contain approximately 490,000 clones, 80% to 90% of them seen just once; the ten biggest clones take up 8% to 9.5%. Sequenced: PBMCs or T cells enriched from blood (not recorded which). These receptors came from a woman aged 60-70 years who had recovered from COVID-19.

V gene TRBV5-1 combines with J gene TRBJ2-1; D not certain. The CDR3 is 13 residues long. Trimming cost V 5 bases and J 9 bases, with 15 bases left between them. CDR1 is SGHRS and CDR2 is YFSETQ in the germline V gene. DNA of the CDR3: TGCGCCAGCAGTTCCCCTAGTTTGAGTGAGCAGTTCTTC. The encoded protein is CASSSPSLSEQFF.

The chain uses TRBV5-4 and TRBJ2-3; the match to TRBD2 covers 13 bases. CDR1 SGHNT and CDR2 YYREEE come from the germline V gene (reference sequence). The CDR3 has 16 amino acids. The J segment lost 6 bases and the V segment lost 6 bases, leaving 10 bases of the junction unmatched. The DNA of the CDR3 is TGTGCCAGCACGGTGGGACTAGCGGGGTTTATGGATACGCAGTATTTT. It specifies CASTVGLAGFMDTQYF. Complete variable domain (other parts from reference TRBV5-4 and TRBJ2-3): ETGVTQSPTHLIKTRGQQVTLRCSSQSGHNTVSWYQQALGQGPQFIFQYYREEENGRGNFPPRFSGLQFPNYSSELNVNALELDDSALYLCASTVGLAGFMDTQYFGPGTRLTVL.

The CDR3 region is CASLAGPGNYGYTF. Written as DNA, the CDR3 is TGCGCCAGCCTGGCGGGGCCAGGGAACTATGGCTACACCTTC. The chain carries TRBV5-1 and TRBJ1-2; TRBD1 is a possible D gene (5 bases). The CDR3 is 14 amino acids. Germline CDR1 reads SGHRS; CDR2 reads YFSETQ. Trimming shortened V by 7 bases and J by 2 bases, and 15 bases separated the two germline ends.

This clone was seen a few times. The chain uses TRBV2 and TRBJ2-5; TRBD1 matches at 8 bases. The CDR3 length is 15 residues. J gave up 5 bases and V 4 bases, and 9 bases lay outside the gene matches. Germline CDR1 is SNHLY and CDR2 is FYNNEI. This chain's CDR3 is CASSGGQGDSETQYF. The CDR3 DNA reads as TGTGCCAGCAGTGGCGGACAGGGTGATAGCGAGACCCAGTACTTC.

V usage is TRBV6-5 and J usage is TRBJ1-2; no clear D. Trimming took 6 bases from V and 0 from J, leaving 11 bases between them. The CDR3 sequence is 14 residues long. Germline V gives CDR1 MNHEY, CDR2 SVGAGI. CDR3 protein: CASRFGNANYGYTF. CDR3 sequence (DNA): TGTGCCAGCAGGTTCGGTAACGCTAACTATGGCTACACCTTC.

The chain carries TRBV12-3 or TRBV12-4 and TRBJ2-1; the D is unclear. The germline V and J ends were trimmed by 2 bases and 4 bases, with 6 bases remaining between them. This CDR3 is 13 amino acids long. The CDR3 loop is CASSLTSYNEQFF. Here the CDR3 DNA reads TGTGCCAGCAGTTTAACGAGTTACAATGAGCAGTTCTTC.

The CDR3 loop reads CASSERAGNNSPLHF. The DNA for the CDR3 is TGTGCCAGCAGTGAAAGGGCAGGGAATAATTCACCCCTCCACTTT. The chain uses TRBV6-1 and TRBJ1-6; TRBD1 is a possible D gene (5 bases). Germline values: CDR1 MNHNS, CDR2 SASEGT. V lost 2 bases and J lost 5, with 10 bases in between. This CDR3 is 15 amino acids long.

The gene calls are TRBV6-4 and TRBJ1-5; D is possibly TRBD1 (6 bases). Germline lookup yields CDR1 MRHNA and CDR2 SNTAGT. This CDR3 comprises 18 residues. V was shortened by 6 bases and J by 0 bases, with 21 bases between the two germline ends. The CDR3 sequence: CASRPLPGVAYSNQPQHF. CDR3 sequence (DNA): TGTGCCAGCAGACCACTCCCAGGGGTCGCATATAGCAATCAGCCCCAGCATTTT.

The V call is TRBV5-1, the J call TRBJ2-3; 9 bases fit TRBD1. This CDR3 region has 16 residues. V lost 0 bases to trimming and J lost 4 bases; unmatched junction nucleotides: 6. The germline V gene has CDR1 SGHRS and CDR2 YFSETQ. In DNA, the CDR3 is TGCGCCAGCAGCTTGGGGGACAGGGAGGGAGCAGATACGCAGTATTTT. It codes for CASSLGDREGADTQYF.

The chain joins TRBV27 to TRBJ1-2; 9 positions agree with TRBD1. V gave up 2 bases and J gave up 1 base; unmatched junction bases: 2. The CDR3 is 15 residues long. CDR1 is MNHEY, CDR2 SMNVEV, per germline (reference sequence). CDR3 sequence: CASSLGTGNNYGYTF. In DNA, the CDR3 is TGTGCCAGCAGTTTAGGGACAGGGAATAACTATGGCTACACCTTC.

The genes are TRBV27 and TRBJ2-3; no clear D gene. Looked up from germline, CDR1 is MNHEY and CDR2 is SMNVEV (reference sequence). V lost 4 bases and J lost 2, with 10 bases in between. The CDR3 length is 14 residues. CDR3 region: CASSWHSFTDTQYF. As DNA, the CDR3 is TGTGCCAGCAGTTGGCACAGCTTCACAGATACGCAGTATTTT.

V usage is TRBV2 and J usage is TRBJ2-7; tentatively, D is TRBD2 (5 bases). V lost 2 bases, J lost 7 bases, and 9 bases lay in between. The CDR3 sequence is 12 residues long. The germline CDR1 and CDR2 sequences are SNHLY and FYNNEI. DNA for the CDR3: TGTGCCAGCAGTGAAAGAGGGATTGAGCAGTACGTC. Protein product: CASSERGIEQYV.

The gene calls are TRBV6-6 and TRBJ1-2; 7 bases map to TRBD1. The CDR3 length is 14 residues. The J segment lost 2 bases and the V segment lost 6 bases, leaving 6 bases of the junction unmatched. Germline CDR1 MNHNY, CDR2 SVGAGI (reference sequence). The CDR3 DNA reads TGTGCCAGCAGAGCGAGACAGGGAAACTATGGCTACACCTTC. This translates into CASRARQGNYGYTF.

This clone was picked up one time. The CDR3 coding sequence is TGTGCCACCAGCACTCAGCGGGGGGACACAGATACGCAGTATTTT. Translation gives CATSTQRGDTDTQYF. V usage is TRBV15 and J usage is TRBJ2-3; 9 bases are shared with TRBD2. The CDR3 is 15 amino acids. J was trimmed by 2 bases and V by 4 bases; bases with no gene match: 4. Germline V lookup: CDR1 LNHNV, CDR2 YYDKDF (reference sequence).

This chain joins TRBV18 and TRBJ2-1; 7 nucleotides line up with TRBD2. CDR3 length: 12 amino acids. V trimming: 5 bases; J trimming: 10 bases; junction bases outside the gene matches: 5. The germline gives CDR1 KGHSH, CDR2 LQKENI. Here the CDR3 DNA reads TGTGCCAGCTCATCCGCTAGCGGCGAGCAGTTCTTC. Residues: CASSSASGEQFF.

This chain connects TRBV7-8 to TRBJ1-6; D is uncertain. The CDR3 is 13 residues long. V was trimmed by 5 bases and J by 7 bases, leaving 9 bases between them. From germline, CDR1 is SGHVS and CDR2 FQNEAQ. CDR3 residues: CASSQDFNSPLHF. Written as DNA, the CDR3 is TGTGCCAGCAGCCAGGACTTCAATTCACCCCTCCACTTT.

This chain links TRBV2 with TRBJ1-1; 7 bases map to TRBD1. Germline loops: CDR1 SNHLY, CDR2 FYNNEI. This CDR3 has 12 amino acids. The ends lost 3 bases at V and 6 bases at J; junction bases unmatched: 1. In nucleotides, the CDR3 is TGTGCCAGCAGTGATACAGGGGCTGAAGCTTTCTTT. Its translation: CASSDTGAEAFF.

This chain uses TRBV11-2 with TRBJ2-2; 9 bases map to TRBD2. CDR3 length: 16 residues. Germline loops: CDR1 SGHAT, CDR2 FQNNGV. Trimming at V came to 5 bases and at J to 6 bases, leaving 10 bases not matched to a gene. The CDR3 is CASSLRASGVSGELFF. Written as DNA, the CDR3 is TGTGCCAGCAGCCTCCGGGCTAGCGGGGTATCCGGGGAGCTGTTTTTT.

Written as DNA, the CDR3 is TGTGCCATCAGTGAGCCCCGTAGGGGGACCTCCTACAATGAGCAGTTCTTC. Amino acid sequence: CAISEPRRGTSYNEQFF. The chain couples TRBV10-3 to TRBJ2-1, with D tentatively TRBD1 (6 bases). V dropped 2 bases and J dropped 0 bases, with 14 bases sitting between them. CDR1 is ENHRY, CDR2 SYGVKD, per germline. CDR3 size: 17 residues.

Here the CDR3 reads CASSLSGGLAKNIQYF. CDR3 coding DNA: TGCGCCAGCAGCTTGAGCGGGGGGTTAGCCAAAAACATTCAGTACTTC. V gene TRBV5-1 combines with J gene TRBJ2-4; 9 bases fit TRBD2. The CDR3 runs 16 residues. In germline, CDR1 is SGHRS, CDR2 YFSETQ. V trimming: 1 base; J trimming: 0 bases; junction bases outside the gene matches: 2. Complete variable domain (other parts from reference TRBV5-1 and TRBJ2-4): KAGVTQTPRYLIKTRGQQVTLSCSPISGHRSVSWYQQTPGQGLQFLFEYFSETQRNKGNFPGRFSGRQFSNSRSEMNVSTLELGDSALYLCASSLSGGLAKNIQYFGAGTRLSVL.

This clone was seen a few times. J is TRBJ1-5 and V is TRBV2, with D unclear. The V and J ends lost 3 bases and 4 bases respectively, with 7 bases between them. The germline V gene has CDR1 SNHLY and CDR2 FYNNEI. This CDR3 spans 13 amino acids. The CDR3: CASSDGRNQPQHF. In DNA form, the CDR3 reads TGTGCCAGCAGTGATGGGAGAAATCAGCCCCAGCATTTT. The full variable domain, in which reference TRBV2 and TRBJ1-5 provide the parts outside the CDR3, is EPEVTQTPSHQVTQMGQEVILRCVPISNHLYFYWYRQILGQKVEFLVSFYNNEISEKSEIFDDQFSVERPDGSNFTLKIRSTKLEDSAMYFCASSDGRNQPQHFGDGTRLSIL.

This clone was seen a few times. The V gene is TRBV24-1, the J gene TRBJ2-7; TRBD1 might be the D (5 bases). The CDR3 extends over 13 amino acids. V gave up 8 bases and J gave up 3 bases, with 13 bases separating them. Germline CDR1 reads KGHDR; CDR2 reads SFDVKD. In DNA, the CDR3 is TGTGCCACCAACAGACAGCTTTACTACGAGCAGTACGTC. Translating it yields CATNRQLYYEQYV.

V and J are TRBV2 and TRBJ2-7; TRBD1 aligns across 8 bases. The CDR3 consists of 13 residues. CDR1 and CDR2 from the germline V gene are SNHLY and FYNNEI. After removal of 6 bases from V and 3 bases from J, the junction contained 4 bases not matched to a gene. CDR3 DNA: TGTGCCAGCAGCAGGACAGGGATCTACGAGCAGTACTTC. Its protein product is CASSRTGIYEQYF.

The rearrangement uses TRBV13 and TRBJ2-7, with D maybe TRBD1 (5 bases). The CDR3 totals 14 residues. V lost 4 bases, J lost 5 bases, and 15 bases lay in between. The germline CDR1 and CDR2 sequences are PRHDT and FYEKMQ (reference sequence). The CDR3 loop reads CASSSRVTADEQYV. CDR3 nucleotide sequence: TGTGCCAGCAGCTCCAGGGTTACGGCCGACGAGCAGTACGTC.

The rearrangement uses TRBV2 and TRBJ1-3; no definite D call. The CDR3 runs to 13 residues. Germline V gene lookup returns CDR1 SNHLY and CDR2 FYNNEI. Trimming left V 2 bases short and J 3 bases short, with 5 bases between. The CDR3 here is CASSENSGNTIYF. CDR3 sequence (DNA): TGTGCCAGCAGTGAAAACAGTGGAAACACCATATATTTT.

The V and J genes are TRBV10-3 and TRBJ1-2, with D possibly matching TRBD1 (5 bases). Germline assignment: CDR1 ENHRY and CDR2 SYGVKD. The CDR3 has 13 amino acids. The V end was cut by 7 bases, the J end by 8 bases, with 17 bases between. CDR3 in amino acids: CAITNLRGFGYTF. DNA of the CDR3: TGTGCCATCACCAACCTCCGGGGGTTCGGCTACACCTTC.

CDR3 coding DNA: TGCAGCGTTGATTTTGGGACAGGGGGCGGCGATGAAAAACTGTTTTTT. This gives the protein CSVDFGTGGGDEKLFF. The genes are TRBV29-1 and TRBJ1-4; 12 bases map to TRBD1. This CDR3 is 16 amino acids long. Trimming removed 3 bases from V and 6 bases from J; junction bases left unmatched: 8. CDR1 is SQVTM and CDR2 is ANQGSEA in the germline V gene.

This chain links TRBV6-5 with TRBJ1-6; 10 bases are a match to TRBD1. CDR1 MNHEY and CDR2 SVGAGI come from the germline V gene. This CDR3 is 14 amino acids long. Trimming removed 7 bases from V and 8 bases from J; junction bases left unmatched: 5. The CDR3 DNA reads TGTGCCAGCACCCCGGGGACAGGGGATTCACCCCTCCACTTT. It encodes CASTPGTGDSPLHF.

The chain links TRBV5-1 to TRBJ2-7, with a tentative D call TRBD1 (6 bases). The CDR3 spans 15 residues. Germline CDR1 reads SGHRS; CDR2 reads YFSETQ. Trimming pared 2 bases from V and 7 bases from J, leaving 19 bases between. The CDR3 DNA reads TGCGCCAGCAGCTTACAGGGTGACCTGAGGGGTGAGCAGTACGTC. Protein sequence: CASSLQGDLRGEQYV.

This chain joins TRBV6-6 and TRBJ1-4; no clear D. This CDR3 contains 12 residues. Looked up from germline, CDR1 is MNHNY and CDR2 is SVGAGI (reference sequence). The ends were cut back, 6 bases at V and 7 bases at J, with 9 bases in the middle. The CDR3 here is CASSEEGEKLFF. CDR3 DNA sequence: TGTGCCAGCAGCGAGGAGGGTGAAAAACTGTTTTTT.